These 23 T cell receptor beta chains originate from one sample sequenced in a study of shared clonotypes between healthy human individuals. Only in-frame clones appear in the TCRdb table, and some are missing; sequencing was by immunoSEQ multiplex PCR. The profile shows a few million clones, 80% to 95% of them singletons. Sequences were obtained from naive CD4+ T cells from PBMCs. The subset was: CD45RA+ positively selected. These receptors were taken from a young man in good health. Some clones in this sample may be carry-over from other donors' samples.

The CDR3 loop is CASSFSYNEAFF. CDR3 nucleotide sequence: TGTGCCAGCAGTTTTAGCTATAACGAAGCTTTCTTT. V gene TRBV28 combines with J gene TRBJ1-1; the D is unclear. Germline values: CDR1 MDHEN, CDR2 SYDVKM. The CDR3 sequence is 12 residues long. The V end lost 3 bases, the J end lost 8 bases, and 10 bases lay between the germline ends.

The V call is TRBV13, the J call TRBJ1-2; D gene uncertain. The length of the CDR3 is 14 residues. The germline gives CDR1 PRHDT, CDR2 FYEKMQ (reference sequence). Trimming took 4 bases from V and 3 from J, leaving 12 bases between them. The CDR3 loop reads CASSSGPAYYGYTF. The DNA for the CDR3 is TGTGCCAGCAGCTCAGGACCGGCCTACTATGGCTACACCTTC.

The chain carries TRBV4-2 and TRBJ1-2; D perhaps matches TRBD1 (6 bases). This CDR3 comprises 15 residues. Germline V gene lookup returns CDR1 LGHNA and CDR2 YNFKEQ. The V end lost 4 bases, the J end lost 2 bases, and 14 bases lay between the germline ends. This chain's CDR3 is CASSRNRAGNYGYTF. The CDR3 region has the DNA TGTGCCAGCAGCCGAAACAGGGCGGGAAACTATGGCTACACCTTC.

The chain combines TRBV13 with TRBJ2-5, with unresolved D. V shed 1 base and J shed 7 bases, with 7 bases lying between them. This CDR3 has 12 amino acids. Germline V lookup: CDR1 PRHDT, CDR2 FYEKMQ (reference sequence). The CDR3 DNA reads as TGTGCCAGCAGCTTAGTGCGGAGGACCCAGTACTTC. It specifies CASSLVRRTQYF. The whole variable domain, remainder taken from reference TRBV13 and TRBJ2-5, is AAGVIQSPRHLIKEKRETATLKCYPIPRHDTVYWYQQGPGQDPQFLISFYEKMQSDKGSIPDRFSAQQFSDYHSELNMSSLELGDSALYFCASSLVRRTQYFGPGTRLLVL.

In this sample, this clone turned up a few times. Distinct nucleotide sequences in the sample also encode this CDR3. The chain couples TRBV6-5 to TRBJ1-5; D gene unclear. The CDR3 has 14 amino acids. The V and J ends lost 4 bases and 0 bases respectively, with 7 bases between them. Per germline, CDR1 MNHEY and CDR2 SVGAGI. The CDR3, as DNA: TGTGCCAGCAGTTCCGGCTATAGCAATCAGCCCCAGCATTTT. It codes for CASSSGYSNQPQHF.

This clone was detected only once. The rearrangement joins TRBV21-1 to TRBJ1-4. TRBV21-1 is an annotated pseudogene. This CDR3 has 14 amino acids. The CDR3 region is CASSKAQGVEKLFF. The CDR3 region has the DNA TGTGCCAGCAGCAAAGCCCAGGGAGTTGAAAAACTGTTTTTT.

The J gene is TRBJ2-2, the V gene TRBV7-3; 9 nucleotides align to TRBD2. Germline V CDR1 and CDR2: SGHTA, FQGTGA. V shed 5 bases, J shed 2 bases, and the junction held 9 bases outside the gene matches. This CDR3 spans 17 amino acids. As DNA, the CDR3 is TGTGCCAGCAGCCGGAGGCGCGGGGGGGAAAACACCGGGGAGCTGTTTTTT. Its protein product is CASSRRRGGENTGELFF.

In the case of this clone: Other DNA sequences in this specimen translate into the identical CDR3. V and J are TRBV7-2 and TRBJ1-1, with unresolved D. V lost 1 base and J 0 bases, leaving 9 bases between the germline ends. The CDR3 covers 15 residues. Germline CDR1 reads SGHTA; CDR2 reads FQGNSA. In DNA, the CDR3 is TGTGCCAGCAGCTTAGGTACTGGAATGAACACTGAAGCTTTCTTT. Protein sequence: CASSLGTGMNTEAFF.

The V gene is TRBV4-1, the J gene TRBJ1-4; possibly TRBD1 for D (5 bases). Deletions cut 3 bases from V and 3 bases from J, with 14 bases between. Looked up from germline, CDR1 is MGHRA and CDR2 is YSYEKL. The CDR3 runs 16 residues. The CDR3, as DNA: TGCGCCAGCAGCCAGCCACCGGGACCCCCTAATGAAAAACTGTTTTTT. As protein: CASSQPPGPPNEKLFF.

The V gene is TRBV15, the J gene TRBJ2-7; a possible D gene is TRBD2 (6 bases). Germline V gene lookup returns CDR1 LNHNV and CDR2 YYDKDF (reference sequence). The CDR3 runs 14 residues. Deletions cut 0 bases from V and 2 bases from J, with 8 bases between. CDR3 sequence (DNA): TGTGCCACCAGCAGAGAAGTAGCGGCCTACGAGCAGTACTTC. As protein: CATSREVAAYEQYF. Using reference TRBV15 and TRBJ2-7 for the parts outside the CDR3, the full variable domain is DAMVIQNPRYQVTQFGKPVTLSCSQTLNHNVMYWYQQKSSQAPKLLFHYYDKDFNNEADTPDNFQSRRPNTSFCFLDIRSPGLGDTAMYLCATSREVAAYEQYFGPGTRLTVT.

V is TRBV29-1 and J is TRBJ1-5; D might be TRBD1 (6 bases). The CDR3 contains 15 residues. Germline V CDR1 and CDR2: SQVTM, ANQGSEA. The CDR3 coding sequence is TGCAGTCGAAGGGGGACCCTAGAAATTAATCAGCCCCAGCATTTT. It is translated as CSRRGTLEINQPQHF.

The genes are TRBV10-1 and TRBJ2-7; D uncertain. The CDR3 runs to 13 residues. Germline loops: CDR1 WNHNN, CDR2 SYGVQD (reference sequence). V lost 4 bases to trimming and J lost 3 bases, with 10 bases between them. CDR3: CASSVGQDYEQYF. The CDR3 DNA sequence: TGCGCCAGCAGTGTTGGGCAGGACTACGAGCAGTACTTC.

The V call is TRBV10-3, the J call TRBJ2-2, with 10 positions matching TRBD2. J was trimmed by 5 bases and V by 10 bases; bases with no gene match: 13. CDR3 length: 16 residues. Germline V gene sequence: CDR1 ENHRY, CDR2 SYGVKD. CDR3 DNA: TGTGCCACCAGGGCTAGCGGGAGTGTCGGGACCGGGGAGCTGTTTTTT. Translating it yields CATRASGSVGTGELFF.

V is TRBV11-2 and J is TRBJ2-1, with D maybe TRBD2 (5 bases). The CDR3 has 18 amino acids. Trimming left V 5 bases short and J 3 bases short, with 23 bases between. Germline V gives CDR1 SGHAT, CDR2 FQNNGV. The CDR3 DNA reads TGTGCCAGCAGCCCTCTATGGAGGCGGATGAGCATCTACAATGAGCAGTTCTTC. The encoded protein is CASSPLWRRMSIYNEQFF.

This rearrangement joins TRBV5-8 to TRBJ1-3; D is perhaps TRBD1 (6 bases). The germline V and J ends were trimmed by 3 bases and 0 bases, with 19 bases remaining between them. The germline V gene encodes CDR1 SGHTS and CDR2 YDEGEE. This CDR3 has 18 residues. CDR3 protein: CASSSPGRGTSSGNTIYF. The CDR3 nucleotides are TGTGCCAGCAGCTCCCCAGGACGGGGGACATCCTCTGGAAACACCATATATTTT. The entire variable domain, with the rest obtained from reference TRBV5-8 and TRBJ1-3, is as follows: EAGVTQSPTHLIKTRGQQATLRCSPISGHTSVYWYQQALGLGLQFLLWYDEGEERNRGNFPPRFSGRQFPNYSSELNVNALELEDSALYLCASSSPGRGTSSGNTIYFGEGSWLTVV.

In regard to this clone: Other DNA sequences in this specimen translate into the identical CDR3. The chain joins TRBV11-2 to TRBJ1-1; no firm D call. The CDR3 has 12 amino acids. Germline V lookup: CDR1 SGHAT, CDR2 FQNNGV. V was shortened by 3 bases and J by 3 bases, with 5 bases between the two germline ends. The CDR3 loop is CASSFRDTEAFF. DNA of the CDR3: TGTGCCAGCAGCTTTAGAGACACTGAAGCTTTCTTT.

V and J are TRBV5-6 and TRBJ2-7; D not certain. The V end was cut by 1 base, the J end by 7 bases, with 12 bases between. This CDR3 spans 13 amino acids. The germline gives CDR1 SGHDT, CDR2 YYEEEE. The CDR3 loop is CASSLPPWGEQYF. In DNA, the CDR3 is TGTGCCAGCAGCTTGCCTCCCTGGGGAGAGCAGTACTTC.

The rearrangement uses TRBV4-3 and TRBJ2-2, with D perhaps matching TRBD2 (5 bases). CDR3 length equals 17 residues. The V end lost 1 base, the J end lost 1 base, and 13 bases lay between the germline ends. CDR1 and CDR2 from the germline V gene are LGHNA and YSLEER. This CDR3 is CASSQAAGTWNTGELFF. The CDR3 DNA is TGCGCCAGCAGCCAAGCGGCGGGCACATGGAACACCGGGGAGCTGTTTTTT.

The V and J genes are TRBV11-2 and TRBJ2-5, with a tentative D call TRBD2 (6 bases). V was pared by 2 bases and J by 5 bases, with 12 bases between. Germline V gene sequence: CDR1 SGHAT, CDR2 FQNNGV. The CDR3 spans 14 residues. The CDR3 loop reads CASSLWLAMETQYF. CDR3 DNA sequence: TGTGCCAGCAGCTTATGGCTAGCGATGGAGACCCAGTACTTC.

This CDR3 is CASSLGRTSGRWETQYF. As DNA, the CDR3 is TGTGCCAGCAGCTTGGGGAGGACTAGCGGGAGATGGGAGACCCAGTACTTC. The chain combines TRBV5-5 with TRBJ2-5, with 13 bases lining up with TRBD2. The CDR3 sequence is 17 residues long. The J segment lost 5 bases and the V segment lost 0 bases, leaving 7 bases of the junction unmatched. Germline V lookup: CDR1 SGHKS, CDR2 YYEKEE (reference sequence).

The CDR3 here is CASTSIYTGELFF. CDR3 bases: TGTGCCAGCACCTCCATTTACACCGGGGAGCTGTTTTTT. The chain uses TRBV27 and TRBJ2-2; the D is unclear. Germline V gene data show CDR1 as MNHEY and CDR2 as SMNVEV (reference sequence). This CDR3 spans 13 amino acids. Trimming pared 7 bases from V and 3 bases from J, leaving 9 bases between.

The V and J genes are TRBV27 and TRBJ2-6; the D gene could be TRBD1 or TRBD2 (5 bases each). Germline V gene lookup returns CDR1 MNHEY and CDR2 SMNVEV (reference sequence). V was pared by 8 bases and J by 3 bases, with 26 bases between. The CDR3 totals 19 residues. The CDR3, as DNA: TGTGCCAGCTCCCAGCGGTTTCCGGACACGGGACGTGGGGCCAACGTCCTGACTTTC. This encodes CASSQRFPDTGRGANVLTF.

The genes are TRBV7-9 and TRBJ2-5; D remains ambiguous. Trimming removed 5 bases at V and 5 bases at J, with 9 bases between. Germline CDR1 is SEHNR and CDR2 is FQNEAQ (reference sequence). CDR3 length: 12 amino acids. This CDR3 is CASSPTSETQYF. CDR3 in DNA: TGTGCCAGCAGCCCCACTTCGGAGACCCAGTACTTC.